This note documents a single TCR beta chain sequence. Method: immunoSEQ multiplex PCR; TCRdb's copy keeps in-frame clones and lacks some. The sample contains some 270,000 clones, approximately 89% of which appear only once. This sample is drawn from a study of blood T cell repertoires in COVID-19. V gave up 5 bases and J gave up 3 bases, with 13 bases separating them. CDR1 and CDR2 (germline): LGHDT, YNNKEL (reference sequence). This CDR3 spans 14 amino acids. The chain uses TRBV3-1 (or the pseudogene TRBV3-2) and TRBJ1-2; D may be TRBD1 (6 bases). The sample taken for sequencing was PBMCs or T cells enriched from blood (not recorded which). The sequence was collected from a woman in her thirties or forties who had been exposed to COVID-19. The CDR3 nucleotides read TGTGCCAGCAGCAGAGGGGGTCCAGACTATGGCTACACCTTC. This gives the protein CASSRGGPDYGYTF.